The 28 T cell receptor beta chains below come from one sample, sequenced in a study of CD8 T cells in ankylosing spondylitis. TCRdb re-analysed the 5' RACE reads in MiXCR, keeping a single row per CDR3 protein. The sample comprises approximately 260,000 distinct CDR3 sequences, under 20% of which are singletons, and under 40% rests with the top ten. The specimen was blood, either unsorted or a sorted T cell fraction (not recorded which). These receptors were obtained from a male donor with ankylosing spondylitis or in good health (not recorded which).

The chain uses TRBV2 and TRBJ2-1, with TRBD2 matching 12 bases. The J segment lost 7 bases and the V segment lost 4 bases, leaving 2 bases of the junction unmatched. This CDR3 spans 14 amino acids. The germline gives CDR1 SNHLY, CDR2 FYNNEI. This chain's CDR3 is CASSVLAGGNEQFF. The CDR3 region has the DNA TGTGCCAGCAGTGTACTAGCGGGAGGTAATGAGCAGTTCTTC.

There are a few counts of this clonotype. The chain uses TRBV5-1 and TRBJ1-1; D uncertain. The length of the CDR3 is 16 residues. V lost 4 bases and J lost 8, with 24 bases in between. The germline V gene encodes CDR1 SGHRS and CDR2 YFSETQ. The CDR3 nucleotides are TGCGCCAGCAGCCCACGGTTCGGGGAGGTCGGATCGGAAGCTTTCTTT. This encodes CASSPRFGEVGSEAFF.

This clonotype was observed many times. The CDR3 loop is CASSPSGSNEQFF. In nucleotides, the CDR3 is TGTGCCAGCAGCCCTAGCGGGTCAAATGAGCAGTTCTTC. The chain uses TRBV12-3 or TRBV12-4 and TRBJ2-1; 8 nucleotides line up with TRBD2. V was pared by 6 bases and J by 7 bases, with 5 bases of the junction left unmatched. The CDR3 sequence is 13 residues long.

The CDR3 sequence: CASSQVAAAQETQYF. The CDR3 nucleotides are TGCGCCAGCAGCCAAGTGGCGGCAGCCCAAGAGACCCAGTACTTC. The chain links TRBV4-1 to TRBJ2-5; D remains ambiguous. The CDR3 is made up of 15 amino acids. The germline V gene has CDR1 MGHRA and CDR2 YSYEKL. Trimming stripped 1 base from V and 1 base from J, with 10 bases between.

This clonotype was recorded at least ten times. This rearrangement joins TRBV5-4 to TRBJ2-7, with 9 bases identical to TRBD2. The CDR3 covers 19 residues. The V and J ends lost 1 base and 3 bases, in that order; junction bases with no gene match: 17. In germline, CDR1 is SGHNT, CDR2 YYREEE (reference sequence). CDR3 in DNA: TGTGCCAGCAGCTTGTCAAATATGGGGACTAGCATCAAATTCTACGAGCAGTACTTC. This gives the protein CASSLSNMGTSIKFYEQYF.

This clonotype was detected a few times. V usage is TRBV12-3 or TRBV12-4 and J usage is TRBJ2-2; D is undetermined. The germline V and J ends were trimmed by 7 bases and 2 bases, with 2 bases remaining between them. CDR3 length: 11 residues. The CDR3 loop is CASINTGELFF. Written as DNA, the CDR3 is TGTGCCAGCATAAACACCGGGGAGCTGTTTTTT.

CDR3 protein: CASSRFLADTQYF. The CDR3 nucleotides read TGTGCCAGCAGCCGCTTTCTAGCAGATACGCAGTATTTT. The chain employs TRBV14 and TRBJ2-3, with D hard to call. CDR1 and CDR2 (germline): SGHDN, FVKESK. V lost 4 bases, J lost 4 bases, and 9 bases lay in between. This CDR3 is built from 13 residues.

This clonotype was picked up many times. The V call is TRBV29-1, the J call TRBJ2-7; tentatively, D is TRBD2 (5 bases). The length of the CDR3 is 13 residues. Germline lookup yields CDR1 SQVTM and CDR2 ANQGSEA. The V end lost 6 bases, the J end lost 3 bases, and 15 bases lay between the germline ends. The CDR3: CSVSGKSGYEQYF. The CDR3 bases are TGCAGCGTCTCCGGGAAGAGCGGCTACGAGCAGTACTTC.

In the case of this clonotype: This may be a read error: a much more frequent sequence differs by one nucleotide. The genes are TRBV9 and TRBJ2-1, with D perhaps matching TRBD2 (6 bases). CDR3 length: 15 amino acids. Germline CDR1 is SGDLS and CDR2 is YYNGEE. Trimming removed 0 bases from V and 8 bases from J, with 15 bases in between. The CDR3 sequence is CASSVGFGSSDEQFF. The DNA of the CDR3 is TGTGCCAGCAGCGTAGGGTTCGGGAGTAGCGATGAGCAGTTCTTC.

This clonotype has only a few counts. The chain couples TRBV28 to TRBJ2-5; D is perhaps TRBD1 (6 bases). Trimming pared 0 bases from V and 1 base from J, leaving 6 bases between. The CDR3 runs 14 residues. CDR1 is MDHEN and CDR2 is SYDVKM in the germline V gene. The CDR3 nucleotides read TGTGCCAGCAGTTTATGGGACAGCCAAGAGACCCAGTACTTC. Residues: CASSLWDSQETQYF.

The chain joins TRBV28 to TRBJ1-2, with a weak D call TRBD1 (6 bases). Between the trimmed V and J ends, which lost 2 bases and 4 bases, there was a span of 11 bases. The CDR3 contains 14 residues. CDR1 is MDHEN and CDR2 is SYDVKM in the germline V gene. The DNA for the CDR3 is TGTGCCAGCAGTTTAAGGGGGTATGCCTATGGCTACACCTTC. Its translation is CASSLRGYAYGYTF.

A few counts support this clonotype. The J gene is TRBJ2-7, the V gene TRBV15, with D perhaps matching TRBD1 (6 bases). V lost 4 bases to trimming and J lost 2 bases, with 6 bases between them. CDR1 and CDR2 (germline): LNHNV, YYDKDF (reference sequence). This CDR3 is built from 12 residues. The CDR3 DNA follows: TGTGCCACCAGCACAGGGGCCTACGAGCAGTACTTC. This sequence encodes CATSTGAYEQYF.

This chain connects TRBV29-1 to TRBJ2-3; no clear D. Trimming took 6 bases from V and 2 from J, leaving 12 bases between them. The CDR3 extends over 13 amino acids. Per the germline V gene, CDR1 is SQVTM and CDR2 is ANQGSEA. The CDR3 region has the DNA TGCAGCGTCCCCAAAAGGGACACAGATACGCAGTATTTT. Its protein is CSVPKRDTDTQYF.

The rearrangement links TRBV5-1 to TRBJ2-5; D gene uncertain. The ends were cut back, 3 bases at V and 5 bases at J, with 14 bases in the middle. The germline V gene encodes CDR1 SGHRS and CDR2 YFSETQ. The CDR3 contains 14 residues. This CDR3 is CASSSTTTMETQYF. The CDR3 coding sequence is TGCGCCAGCAGCTCCACGACCACCATGGAGACCCAGTACTTC.

This clonotype came up many times. The genes are TRBV29-1 and TRBJ2-7, with 7 positions matching TRBD1. Germline assignment: CDR1 SQVTM and CDR2 ANQGSEA. The V segment lost 6 bases and the J segment 2 bases; nucleotides outside the gene matches: 7. The CDR3 consists of 13 residues. Written as DNA, the CDR3 is TGCAGCGTCGAGGGTCAGGGGGCCTACGAGCAGTACTTC. Translated, it gives CSVEGQGAYEQYF.

This clonotype has just a few counts. The chain couples TRBV28 to TRBJ2-3; 7 bases match TRBD2. The ends lost 7 bases at V and 2 bases at J; junction bases unmatched: 12. The V gene's germline CDR1 is MDHEN and CDR2 SYDVKM. The CDR3 contains 16 residues. CDR3 in DNA: TGTGCCAGCAACCTACTGACTAGCTTCGACACAGATACGCAGTATTTT. This codes for CASNLLTSFDTDTQYF.

This clonotype was recorded a few times. The chain uses TRBV4-2 and TRBJ2-7; D is ambiguous. The CDR3 is made up of 15 amino acids. Germline CDR1 LGHNA, CDR2 YNFKEQ. The ends were cut back, 0 bases at V and 1 base at J, with 10 bases in the middle. In DNA form, the CDR3 reads TGTGCCAGCAGCCAAGATGGGGATGCATCCTACGAGCAGTACTTC. Protein sequence: CASSQDGDASYEQYF.

This clonotype occurred a few times. The chain combines TRBV18 with TRBJ2-7; D is unclear. The V gene's germline CDR1 is KGHSH and CDR2 LQKENI. CDR3 length: 14 residues. Trimming shortened V by 2 bases and J by 0 bases, and 8 bases separated the two germline ends. CDR3 region: CASSPGDHSYEQYF. CDR3 coding DNA: TGTGCCAGCTCACCAGGAGACCACTCCTACGAGCAGTACTTC.

The rearrangement joins TRBV10-2 to TRBJ2-3; TRBD2 aligns across 10 bases. The CDR3 is 19 amino acids. Germline V gene sequence: CDR1 WSHSY, CDR2 SAAADI. With 6 bases clipped from V and 2 bases from J, the junction kept 17 bases outside the gene matches. CDR3 amino acids: CASRDEGLAEPSNTDTQYF. CDR3 in DNA: TGCGCCAGCAGGGACGAAGGACTAGCGGAGCCATCTAACACAGATACGCAGTATTTT.

The genes are TRBV6-2 or TRBV6-3 and TRBJ2-2; 7 positions match TRBD2. CDR3 length: 15 amino acids. Unmatched junction bases numbered 1, after V lost 2 bases and J lost 1 base. Per the germline V gene, CDR1 is MNHEY and CDR2 is SVGEGT. The chain's CDR3 is CASSYLAVNTGELFF. In nucleotides, the CDR3 is TGTGCCAGCAGTTACCTAGCGGTGAACACCGGGGAGCTGTTTTTT.

This clonotype was seen more than once but under ten times. The chain carries TRBV5-1 and TRBJ2-1; 10 nucleotides line up with TRBD2. V shed 0 bases and J 9 bases; nucleotides not matched to a gene: 6. CDR3 size: 15 residues. In germline, CDR1 is SGHRS, CDR2 YFSETQ. The DNA of the CDR3 is TGCGCCAGCAGCTTGGCTAGCGGGAGCGAAGGTGAGCAGTTCTTC. It encodes CASSLASGSEGEQFF. The entire variable domain, with the rest obtained from reference TRBV5-1 and TRBJ2-1, is as follows: KAGVTQTPRYLIKTRGQQVTLSCSPISGHRSVSWYQQTPGQGLQFLFEYFSETQRNKGNFPGRFSGRQFSNSRSEMNVSTLELGDSALYLCASSLASGSEGEQFFGPGTRLTVL.

The count of this clonotype is one. The chain carries TRBV5-8 and TRBJ2-5; possibly TRBD1 for D (6 bases). The germline V and J ends were trimmed by 6 bases and 2 bases, with 14 bases remaining between them. The CDR3 has 14 residues. Germline V gives CDR1 SGHTS, CDR2 YDEGEE. CDR3 sequence (DNA): TGTGCCAGCAACCCGACAGGCGGGCAAGAGACCCAGTACTTC. Translating gives CASNPTGGQETQYF.

This clonotype was counted between two and nine times. The chain uses TRBV5-1 and TRBJ2-1, with 9 bases that match TRBD2. V lost 5 bases to trimming and J lost 0 bases; unmatched junction nucleotides: 3. The CDR3 is 15 amino acids. CDR1 is SGHRS and CDR2 is YFSETQ in the germline V gene. The CDR3 nucleotides are TGCGCCAGCAGACCGGGACTAGCCTCCTACAATGAGCAGTTCTTC. It specifies CASRPGLASYNEQFF.

The rearrangement uses TRBV4-1 and TRBJ2-1, with 7 bases matching TRBD2. V dropped 6 bases and J dropped 4; count of bases not matched to a gene: 6. The CDR3 is 14 amino acids. Germline V gives CDR1 MGHRA, CDR2 YSYEKL. The CDR3 spells CASRSGAGYNEQFF. Written as DNA, the CDR3 is TGCGCCAGCAGGAGCGGGGCGGGGTACAATGAGCAGTTCTTC.

This clonotype was counted at least ten times. The V gene is TRBV6-2 or TRBV6-3, the J gene TRBJ2-2, with unresolved D. V gave up 5 bases and J gave up 0 bases, with 7 bases separating them. Germline assignment: CDR1 MNHEY and CDR2 SVGEGT. The CDR3 runs to 14 residues. The CDR3 region has the DNA TGTGCCAGCAGTAGCACCTCGAACACCGGGGAGCTGTTTTTT. Its protein product is CASSSTSNTGELFF.

This sequence joins TRBV9 and TRBJ2-7; 11 nucleotides line up with TRBD2. This CDR3 contains 15 residues. Germline-derived CDR1 and CDR2 are SGDLS and YYNGEE. V was clipped by 5 bases and J by 4 bases; unmatched bases: 8. The DNA of the CDR3 is TGTGCCAGCAGTGGGGGGGGGACTAGCGGATACGAGCAGTACTTC. Protein product: CASSGGGTSGYEQYF.

This chain links TRBV29-1 with TRBJ1-1; D gene unclear. Trimming stripped 4 bases from V and 1 base from J, with 7 bases between. Germline CDR1 is SQVTM and CDR2 is ANQGSEA. This CDR3 has 12 residues. The DNA for the CDR3 is TGCAGCGTTGCCCCCCAGAACACTGAAGCTTTCTTT. This translates into CSVAPQNTEAFF.

The chain uses TRBV4-3 and TRBJ1-5; tentatively, D is TRBD1 (5 bases). The germline CDR1 and CDR2 sequences are LGHNA and YSLEER. Trimming stripped 0 bases from V and 5 bases from J, with 11 bases between. This CDR3 is built from 15 residues. The CDR3 DNA is TGCGCCAGCAGCCAAGATGGGAGGGGAGATCAGCCCCAGCATTTT. It is translated as CASSQDGRGDQPQHF.